A single sample gave rise to the 17 T cell receptor beta chains below, sequenced in a study of T cells in Graves' hyperthyroidism and ophthalmopathy. Regions amplified from RNA transcripts were the TCR beta CDR3 regions. First-round RT-PCR with HTBI primers amplified the TCR CDR3 region. TCRdb processed the multiplex PCR reads anew with MiXCR; each CDR3 protein has one entry. The table lists hundreds of thousands of distinct CDR3 sequences, less than 25% of them singletons. Sequenced material: blood. These receptors all come from a man in his thirties or forties with Graves' ophthalmopathy.

The V gene is TRBV6-2 or TRBV6-3, the J gene TRBJ2-7; the match to TRBD2 covers 7 bases. The J segment lost 6 bases and the V segment lost 7 bases, leaving 9 bases of the junction unmatched. CDR1 and CDR2 from the germline V gene are MNHEY and SVGEGT. CDR3 length equals 13 residues. In DNA, the CDR3 is TGTGCCAGCATCTCCATAGGCGGGGGCGAGCAGTACTTC. Encoded protein: CASISIGGGEQYF.

The rearrangement joins TRBV30 to TRBJ2-1; D may be TRBD2 (6 bases). The CDR3 is 15 residues long. The ends were cut back, 3 bases at V and 3 bases at J, with 15 bases in the middle. Germline CDR1 GTSNPN, CDR2 SVGIG (reference sequence). CDR3 DNA: TGTGCCTGGAGCCTGGGGGGAGCCCTCTACAATGAGCAGTTCTTC. Translation gives CAWSLGGALYNEQFF.

This clonotype has more than one count but fewer than ten. DNA of the CDR3: TGTGCCAGCAGCTCAACCGGGACAGGGGAAGAGCAGTACTTC. It translates to CASSSTGTGEEQYF. V gene TRBV12-3 or TRBV12-4 combines with J gene TRBJ2-7, with 10 bases identical to TRBD1. The CDR3 consists of 14 residues. V lost 6 bases and J lost 7; bases outside the gene matches: 9.

In its sample, this clonotype was seen a few times. The chain carries TRBV12-5 and TRBJ2-2; 10 bases are shared with TRBD1. Losses at the gene ends were 4 bases for V and 3 bases for J; bases not matched to a gene: 5. The CDR3 is made up of 16 amino acids. Germline V gene data show CDR1 as LGHNT and CDR2 as FRNRAP. CDR3 in amino acids: CASGSLGTGDTGELFF. In nucleotides, the CDR3 is TGTGCTAGTGGTTCCCTTGGGACAGGGGACACCGGGGAGCTGTTTTTT.

The rearrangement joins TRBV29-1 to TRBJ1-2, with D possibly TRBD1 on 6 matching bases. The CDR3 covers 15 residues. Germline-derived CDR1 and CDR2 are SQVTM and ANQGSEA. The germline V and J ends were trimmed by 3 bases and 4 bases, with 18 bases remaining between them. In DNA form, the CDR3 reads TGCAGCGTTGAGAAGGACTCCCGAGGGGGCTATGGCTACACCTTC. Its translation is CSVEKDSRGGYGYTF.

This clonotype was picked up many times. The rearrangement joins TRBV3-1 to TRBJ1-4; D perhaps matches TRBD1 (6 bases). Germline CDR1 LGHDT, CDR2 YNNKEL (reference sequence). The CDR3 is made up of 15 amino acids. Trimming took 3 bases from V and 4 from J, leaving 12 bases between them. Written as DNA, the CDR3 is TGTGCCAGCAGCCACCCGACAGGAGATAATGAAAAACTGTTTTTT. Residues: CASSHPTGDNEKLFF.

The CDR3 region is CASSNRGGEKLFF. CDR3 DNA: TGTGCCAGCAGTAACAGGGGAGGTGAAAAACTGTTTTTT. The rearrangement uses TRBV2 and TRBJ1-4, with 7 bases fitting TRBD1. Germline V gives CDR1 SNHLY, CDR2 FYNNEI. CDR3 size: 13 residues. The junction had 4 bases not matched to a gene; V was cut back by 5 bases and J by 7 bases.

The CDR3: CASNRGQMNTEAFF. In nucleotides, the CDR3 is TGTGCCAGCAATAGGGGACAAATGAACACTGAAGCTTTCTTT. The chain links TRBV6-1 to TRBJ1-1; maybe TRBD1 (6 bases). Germline V gene sequence: CDR1 MNHNS, CDR2 SASEGT. The V end lost 7 bases, the J end lost 0 bases, and 12 bases lay between the germline ends. This CDR3 contains 14 residues.

The chain employs TRBV6-1 and TRBJ2-5; the D gene could be TRBD1 or TRBD2 (5 bases each). Germline V lookup: CDR1 MNHNS, CDR2 SASEGT. This CDR3 has 15 amino acids. Trimming took off 4 bases at V and 0 bases at J, with 12 bases between the two ends. Written as DNA, the CDR3 is TGTGCCAGCAGTGTGCCGGGACCTAACCAAGAGACCCAGTACTTC. It yields the protein CASSVPGPNQETQYF.

V gene TRBV10-3 combines with J gene TRBJ2-6; D gene uncertain. The V gene's germline CDR1 is ENHRY and CDR2 SYGVKD. This CDR3 has 13 amino acids. Trimming shortened V by 6 bases and J by 0 bases, and 3 bases separated the two germline ends. The CDR3 loop is CAISPSGANVLTF. The CDR3 DNA follows: TGTGCCATCAGCCCCTCTGGGGCCAACGTCCTGACTTTC.

CDR3 sequence reads: CASSFPREGASRETQYF. DNA for the CDR3: TGTGCCAGCAGCTTTCCCCGGGAGGGGGCAAGTAGGGAGACCCAGTACTTC. The chain combines TRBV7-2 with TRBJ2-5; maybe TRBD2 (8 bases). The ends were cut back, 3 bases at V and 5 bases at J, with 22 bases in the middle. Germline-derived CDR1 and CDR2 are SGHTA and FQGNSA. The CDR3 is made up of 17 amino acids.

Worth noting for this clonotype: A junction boundary mismatches the germline segment, possibly from a read error. The chain joins TRBV12-3 or TRBV12-4 to TRBJ2-7; D gene uncertain. The CDR3 extends over 14 amino acids. The CDR3 bases are TGTGCCAGCAGTTTAGGGCAGACCTCCTACGTGCAGTACTTC. It translates to CASSLGQTSYVQYF.

The chain links TRBV20-1 to TRBJ2-3; 8 nucleotides align to TRBD2. CDR3 length equals 16 residues. J lost 4 bases, V lost 0 bases, and 9 bases had no gene match. Germline-derived CDR1 and CDR2 are DFQATT and SNEGSKA (reference sequence). The CDR3 spells CSARDLAGSPPDTQYF. The CDR3 coding sequence is TGCAGTGCTAGAGATCTAGCGGGTTCCCCCCCAGATACGCAGTATTTT.

This clonotype was counted a few times. CDR3 in DNA: TGTGCCAGCAGCCCCTCACCGGCCCTTGAGCAGTTCTTC. Its protein is CASSPSPALEQFF. The J gene is TRBJ2-1, the V gene TRBV7-9; D call uncertain. Germline CDR1 SEHNR, CDR2 FQNEAQ (reference sequence). Trimming cost V 5 bases and J 9 bases, with 14 bases left between them. This CDR3 contains 13 residues.

This clonotype was recorded at least ten times. The J gene is TRBJ1-4, the V gene TRBV18; D might be TRBD1 (5 bases). The CDR3 contains 15 residues. CDR1 KGHSH and CDR2 LQKENI come from the germline V gene. Trimming took off 3 bases at V and 6 bases at J, with 14 bases between the two ends. The CDR3 region is CASSPLPGVDEKLFF. In DNA form, the CDR3 reads TGTGCCAGCTCACCCCTGCCGGGGGTGGATGAAAAACTGTTTTTT. Full variable domain (remainder filled in from reference TRBV18 and TRBJ1-4): NAGVMQNPRHLVRRRGQEARLRCSPMKGHSHVYWYRQLPEEGLKFMVYLQKENIIDESGMPKERFSAEFPKEGPSILRIQQVVRGDSAAYFCASSPLPGVDEKLFFGSGTQLSVL.

In its sample, this clonotype was seen a few times. The gene calls are TRBV6-1 and TRBJ2-5, with D perhaps matching TRBD2 (6 bases). This CDR3 region has 15 residues. Trimming cost V 2 bases and J 5 bases, with 15 bases left between them. The germline V gene encodes CDR1 MNHNS and CDR2 SASEGT. CDR3 loop: CASSERGVRGETQYF. Written as DNA, the CDR3 is TGTGCCAGCAGTGAACGAGGCGTCCGGGGGGAGACCCAGTACTTC.

The genes are TRBV6-1 and TRBJ2-5; D ambiguous. This CDR3 comprises 11 residues. Germline V gene sequence: CDR1 MNHNS, CDR2 SASEGT. The V end lost 3 bases, the J end lost 7 bases, and 6 bases lay between the germline ends. CDR3 coding DNA: TGTGCCAGCAGTGACTGGGTGACCCAGTACTTC. Amino acids: CASSDWVTQYF.